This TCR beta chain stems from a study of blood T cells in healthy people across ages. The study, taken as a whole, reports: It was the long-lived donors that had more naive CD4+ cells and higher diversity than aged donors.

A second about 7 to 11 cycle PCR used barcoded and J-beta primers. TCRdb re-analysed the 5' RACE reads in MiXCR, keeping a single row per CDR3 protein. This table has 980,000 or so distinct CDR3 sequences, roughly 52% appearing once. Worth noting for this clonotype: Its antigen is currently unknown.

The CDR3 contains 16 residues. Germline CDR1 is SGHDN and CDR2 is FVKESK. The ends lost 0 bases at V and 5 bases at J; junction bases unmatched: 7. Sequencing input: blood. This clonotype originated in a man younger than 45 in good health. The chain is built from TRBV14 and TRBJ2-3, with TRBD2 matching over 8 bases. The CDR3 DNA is TGTGCCAGCAGCCAAGATCAAGGTCGGGGGGGAGATACGCAGTATTTT. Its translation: CASSQDQGRGGDTQYF.